A single TCR beta chain is shown here with its context. These data originate in a study of T cell responses to AZD1222 COVID-19 vaccine. The table came from immunoSEQ multiplex PCR; TCRdb's copy has only in-frame clones and leaves some out. The data show 65,000 to 90,000 clones, about 85% seen once. This CDR3 has 13 residues. Germline CDR1 SGHNT, CDR2 YENEEA. The V end was cut by 5 bases, the J end by 7 bases, with 15 bases between. The gene calls are TRBV11-3 and TRBJ2-7; perhaps TRBD1 as D (5 bases). The source was peripheral blood, collected 28 days after the second AZD1222 dose. The sequence was collected from an adult who received the AZD1222 COVID-19 vaccine. CDR3 coding DNA: TGTGCCAGCAGCACAGCCCCACAGGTGGAGCAGTACTTC. Translated: CASSTAPQVEQYF.